Below, one T cell receptor beta chain is given with its context. The antigen is not known. This entry belongs to a study of cytomegalovirus exposure and HLA in healthy donors. Study results and limitations: Cytomegalovirus-associated status was assigned to fewer than 200 TCR beta chains. TCR beta sequences reportedly predicted most subjects' HLA-A and HLA-B alleles accurately. Near-uniform donor sequencing depth was presumed by presence/absence analyses.

Germline-derived CDR1 and CDR2 are SGHNT and YYREEE (reference sequence). V lost 1 base and J 3 bases, leaving 10 bases between the germline ends. The CDR3 spans 14 residues. The PCR employed 60 Vbeta primers together with 13 Jbeta primers. In the original processing: In a later analysis, around 10 million of 65 million to 80 million unique beta chains occurred in at least two donors. Here immunoSEQ multiplex PCR was the method, and the copy in TCRdb shows in-frame clones only, minus some. D and trimming come from the DNA, and the V and J calls and clone size come from that table. The sample carries about 130,000 clones, 80% recorded once.

The sample comprised PBMCs. The clonotype originates from a man aged 25-45 years in good health and CMV-seropositive. The chain employs TRBV5-4 and TRBJ1-1; weak D call: TRBD1 (5 bases). The chain's CDR3 is CASSLMGRDTEAFF. In nucleotides, the CDR3 is TGTGCCAGCAGCTTGATGGGCAGGGACACTGAAGCTTTCTTT.